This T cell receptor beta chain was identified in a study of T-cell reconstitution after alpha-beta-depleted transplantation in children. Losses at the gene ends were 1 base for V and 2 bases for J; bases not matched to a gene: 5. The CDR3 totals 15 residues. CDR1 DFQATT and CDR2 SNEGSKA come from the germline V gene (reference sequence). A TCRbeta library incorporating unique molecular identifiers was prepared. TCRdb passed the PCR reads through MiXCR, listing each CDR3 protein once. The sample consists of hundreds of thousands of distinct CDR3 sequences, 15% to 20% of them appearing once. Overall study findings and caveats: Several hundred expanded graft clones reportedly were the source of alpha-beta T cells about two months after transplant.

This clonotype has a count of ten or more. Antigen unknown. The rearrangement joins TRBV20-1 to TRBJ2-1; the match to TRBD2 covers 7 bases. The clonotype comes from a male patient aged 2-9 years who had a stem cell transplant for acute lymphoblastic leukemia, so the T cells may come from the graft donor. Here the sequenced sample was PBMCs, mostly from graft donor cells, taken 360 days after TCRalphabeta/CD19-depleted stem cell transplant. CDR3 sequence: CSARVAGLAYNEQFF. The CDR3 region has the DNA TGCAGTGCTAGAGTAGCGGGTCTGGCCTACAATGAGCAGTTCTTC.